Below are 13 T cell receptor beta chains sequenced from a single sample in a study of cytomegalovirus exposure and HLA in healthy donors. Primers: 60 Vbeta forward and 13 Jbeta reverse. Assay: immunoSEQ multiplex PCR; the TCRdb copy retains only in-frame clones and omits some. This sample has over 100,000 clones; roughly 68% occur once, and the top ten carry roughly 2.2%. Specimen: PBMCs. Receptors originate from a woman in her 30s in good health and CMV-seronegative.

In this sample, this clone turned up once. The rearrangement joins TRBV9 to TRBJ2-1; TRBD2 aligns across 8 bases. The trim removed 3 bases at V and 4 bases at J, leaving 6 bases unmatched. Germline V gene data show CDR1 as SGDLS and CDR2 as YYNGEE. There are 15 residues in the CDR3. This CDR3 reads CASSAGGGLYNEQFF. The CDR3 DNA reads as TGTGCCAGCAGCGCCGGGGGGGGCCTATACAATGAGCAGTTCTTC.

V usage is TRBV30 and J usage is TRBJ2-1, with 7 bases matching TRBD2. V was pared by 0 bases and J by 6 bases, with 5 bases of the junction left unmatched. The CDR3 loop spans 14 amino acids. Germline V gene sequence: CDR1 GTSNPN, CDR2 SVGIG (reference sequence). The CDR3 loop is CAWSVGGSINEQFF. For the CDR3, the DNA is TGTGCCTGGAGTGTAGGCGGGAGTATCAATGAGCAGTTCTTC.

This clone has a handful of counts. The chain joins TRBV27 to TRBJ1-5; TRBD1 agrees at 11 bases. Per germline, CDR1 MNHEY and CDR2 SMNVEV (reference sequence). J lost 6 bases, V lost 2 bases, and 3 bases had no gene match. This CDR3 is built from 15 residues. This CDR3 is CASSLGQGAAQPQHF. In DNA form, the CDR3 reads TGTGCCAGCAGTTTAGGACAGGGGGCCGCTCAGCCCCAGCATTTT.

This clone was detected only a few times. The V and J genes are TRBV7-9 and TRBJ2-7; tentatively, D is TRBD1 (5 bases). Germline V lookup: CDR1 SEHNR, CDR2 FQNEAQ (reference sequence). Between the trimmed V and J ends, which lost 1 base and 0 bases, there was a span of 7 bases. The CDR3 sequence is 14 residues long. The CDR3 here is CASSLGQLSYEQYF. The CDR3 nucleotides are TGTGCCAGCAGCTTAGGACAGCTCTCCTACGAGCAGTACTTC.

J is TRBJ2-1 and V is TRBV10-2, with 11 bases matching TRBD2. V was clipped by 7 bases and J by 6 bases; unmatched bases: 2. This CDR3 region has 13 residues. Per the germline V gene, CDR1 is WSHSY and CDR2 is SAAADI. CDR3 bases: TGCGCCAGCAAGGGACTAGCGGCCAATGAGCAGTTCTTC. Translation: CASKGLAANEQFF.

The CDR3 loop reads CASSLTESPLHF. CDR3 nucleotides: TGTGCCAGCAGTTTAACGGAGTCACCCCTCCACTTT. The V call is TRBV28, the J call TRBJ1-6; D not resolved. Trimming cost V 2 bases and J 10 bases, with 6 bases left between them. In germline, CDR1 is MDHEN, CDR2 SYDVKM. This CDR3 region has 12 residues.

The gene calls are TRBV5-6 and TRBJ2-7; D may be TRBD2 (6 bases). V was pared by 6 bases and J by 0 bases, with 16 bases between. The CDR3 is 15 amino acids. Germline V gene sequence: CDR1 SGHDT, CDR2 YYEEEE. In nucleotides, the CDR3 is TGTGCCAGCAATGTAGCGGAGTCACACTCCTACGAGCAGTACTTC. It is translated as CASNVAESHSYEQYF.

The CDR3 DNA is TGTGCCAGCAGCTTAGTGAGGGGGACAGGGGGTAAGAATGAGCAGTTCTTC. Its translation: CASSLVRGTGGKNEQFF. V is TRBV7-2 and J is TRBJ2-1, with 11 nucleotides matching TRBD1. Per germline, CDR1 SGHTA and CDR2 FQGNSA. With 1 base clipped from V and 7 bases from J, the junction kept 9 bases outside the gene matches. The CDR3 has 17 amino acids.

The chain employs TRBV6-1 and TRBJ2-7; 8 nucleotides agree with TRBD2. Germline values: CDR1 MNHNS, CDR2 SASEGT. V lost 4 bases to trimming and J lost 4 bases; unmatched junction nucleotides: 3. CDR3 length: 13 amino acids. The CDR3 DNA reads as TGTGCCAGCAGTGCCGGGGGGGGATACGAGCAGTACTTC. Residues: CASSAGGGYEQYF.

V gene TRBV7-9 combines with J gene TRBJ1-2, with D possibly being TRBD1 (6 bases). The germline V and J ends were trimmed by 5 bases and 4 bases, with 11 bases remaining between them. The CDR3 is 13 amino acids. Germline V gene data show CDR1 as SEHNR and CDR2 as FQNEAQ (reference sequence). CDR3 sequence (DNA): TGTGCCAGCAGCGCTACAGGGCCCTATGGCTACACCTTC. Its protein is CASSATGPYGYTF.

This clone was counted a single time. The chain carries TRBV29-1 and TRBJ2-7, with D tentatively TRBD2 (5 bases). Per the germline V gene, CDR1 is SQVTM and CDR2 is ANQGSEA. The V end lost 4 bases, the J end lost 5 bases, and 15 bases lay between the germline ends. The CDR3 runs 13 residues. The CDR3 region has the DNA TGCAGCGTTGGGAGAGGGCAGCTCAACGAGCAGTACTTC. This gives the protein CSVGRGQLNEQYF.

This clone was seen a handful of times. The V call is TRBV27, the J call TRBJ2-7; D unclear. V was shortened by 8 bases and J by 0 bases, with 8 bases between the two germline ends. The CDR3 consists of 12 residues. Germline CDR1 reads MNHEY; CDR2 reads SMNVEV (reference sequence). The CDR3 here is CASGRVSYEQYF. CDR3 nucleotides: TGTGCCAGCGGCCGGGTCTCCTACGAGCAGTACTTC.

Here the CDR3 DNA reads TGTGCCAGCAGCGTCTTTCCTGAGTCCAGGGATTACGAGCAGTACTTC. Its protein is CASSVFPESRDYEQYF. The chain has TRBV9 and TRBJ2-7, with D possibly matching TRBD1 (5 bases). Germline lookup yields CDR1 SGDLS and CDR2 YYNGEE. The CDR3 covers 16 residues. Trimming cost V 2 bases and J 4 bases, with 19 bases left between them.